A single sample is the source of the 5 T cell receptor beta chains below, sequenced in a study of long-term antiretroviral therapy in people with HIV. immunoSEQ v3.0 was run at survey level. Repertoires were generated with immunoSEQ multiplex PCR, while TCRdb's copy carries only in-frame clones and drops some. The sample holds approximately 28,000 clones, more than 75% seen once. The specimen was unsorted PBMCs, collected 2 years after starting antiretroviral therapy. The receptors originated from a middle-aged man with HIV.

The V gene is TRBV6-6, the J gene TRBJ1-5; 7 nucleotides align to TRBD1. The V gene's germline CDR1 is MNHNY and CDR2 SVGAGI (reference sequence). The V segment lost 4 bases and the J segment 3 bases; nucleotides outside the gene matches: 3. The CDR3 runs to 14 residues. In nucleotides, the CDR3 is TGTGCCAGCAGTTTACAGGGGAACAATCAGCCCCAGCATTTT. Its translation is CASSLQGNNQPQHF.

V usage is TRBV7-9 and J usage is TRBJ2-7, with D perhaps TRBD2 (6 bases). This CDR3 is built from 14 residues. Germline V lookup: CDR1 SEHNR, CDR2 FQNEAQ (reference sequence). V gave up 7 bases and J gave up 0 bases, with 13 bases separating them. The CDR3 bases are TGTGCCAGCACTCCATTGGGAGGCTCCTACGAGCAGTACTTC. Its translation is CASTPLGGSYEQYF.

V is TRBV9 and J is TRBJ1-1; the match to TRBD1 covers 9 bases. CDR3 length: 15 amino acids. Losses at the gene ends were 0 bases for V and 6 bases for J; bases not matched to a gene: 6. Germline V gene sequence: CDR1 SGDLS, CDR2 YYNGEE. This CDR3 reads CASSVGGQGLAEAFF. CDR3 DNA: TGTGCCAGCAGCGTAGGGGGACAGGGTTTAGCTGAAGCTTTCTTT.

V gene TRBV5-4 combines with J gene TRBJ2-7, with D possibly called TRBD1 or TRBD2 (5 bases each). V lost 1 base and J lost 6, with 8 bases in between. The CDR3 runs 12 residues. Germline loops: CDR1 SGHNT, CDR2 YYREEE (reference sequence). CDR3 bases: TGTGCCAGCAGCTTGATTGGGGGCGAGCAGTACTTC. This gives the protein CASSLIGGEQYF.

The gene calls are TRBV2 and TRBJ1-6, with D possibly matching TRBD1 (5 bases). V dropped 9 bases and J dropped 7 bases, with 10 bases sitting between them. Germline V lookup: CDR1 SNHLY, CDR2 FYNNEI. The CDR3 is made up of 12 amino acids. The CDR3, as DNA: TGTGCCAGACGACAGACAAATTCACCCCTCCACTTT. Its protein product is CARRQTNSPLHF.